This T cell receptor beta chain was observed in a study of shared clonotypes between healthy human individuals. The V end lost 2 bases, the J end lost 2 bases, and 25 bases lay between the germline ends. Germline CDR1 reads LGHNA; CDR2 reads YNFKEQ. CDR3 length equals 19 residues. Sequencing used immunoSEQ multiplex PCR; TCRdb keeps in-frame clones, though not all of them. The profile shows millions of clones, approximately 94% of them singletons. Selected positively for CCR7 and CD45RO-negative, naive CD8 cells excluded terminally differentiated effector memory CD45RA+ cells. Each of the donors was a healthy adult who was HIV-negative and had not had a recent acute infection or vaccination.

The chain joins TRBV4-2 to TRBJ2-7; D may be TRBD2 (5 bases). Sequencing was done on a sample of naive CD8+ T cells from PBMCs. This TCR derives from a man between 18 and 29 years old in good health. Some clones in this sample may be carry-over from other donors' samples. CDR3 nucleotide sequence: TGTGCCAGCAGCCAAACGGGCTCCTCGTGGGAGCGGAGGACCTACGAGCAGTACTTC. It encodes CASSQTGSSWERRTYEQYF.